This T cell receptor (beta chain) is from a study of spatial heterogeneity in lung cancer. Overall study findings and caveats: Tumor mutation count correlated with how many alpha and beta TCRs expanded intratumorally.

A unique molecular identifier was carried by every single TCR cDNA molecule. Each CDR3 protein is one row after TCRdb ran MiXCR on the 5' RACE reads. The sample carries tens of thousands of distinct CDR3 sequences, about 15% recorded once. CDR3 length equals 15 residues. J gave up 3 bases and V 5 bases, and 5 bases lay outside the gene matches. In this sample, this clonotype turned up a few times. Its antigen is not identified. Time point denoted: sample taken at primary tumor resection. Sequenced material: lung tumor tissue, taken at surgery. The genes are TRBV12-3 or TRBV12-4 and TRBJ2-3, with 10 nucleotides matching TRBD1. The sequence was collected from a female donor with early-stage non-small cell lung cancer. Written as DNA, the CDR3 is TGTGCCAGCAGTCGACAGGGGGCTTCGACAGATACGCAGTATTTT. This gives the protein CASSRQGASTDTQYF.